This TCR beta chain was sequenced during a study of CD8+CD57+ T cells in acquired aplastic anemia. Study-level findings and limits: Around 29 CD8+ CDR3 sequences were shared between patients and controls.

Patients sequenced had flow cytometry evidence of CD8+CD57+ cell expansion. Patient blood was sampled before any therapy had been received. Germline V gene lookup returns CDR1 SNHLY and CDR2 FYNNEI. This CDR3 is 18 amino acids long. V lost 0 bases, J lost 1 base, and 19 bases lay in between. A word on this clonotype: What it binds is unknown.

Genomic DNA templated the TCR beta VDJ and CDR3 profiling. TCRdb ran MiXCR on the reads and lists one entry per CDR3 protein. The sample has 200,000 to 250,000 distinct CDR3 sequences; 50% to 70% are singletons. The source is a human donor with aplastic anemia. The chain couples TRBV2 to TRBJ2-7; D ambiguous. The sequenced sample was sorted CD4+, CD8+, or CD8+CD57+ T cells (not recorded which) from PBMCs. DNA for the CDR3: TGTGCCAGCAGTGAAGCGAGCTGGACCGACGTGGGGTCCTACGAGCAGTACTTC. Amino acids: CASSEASWTDVGSYEQYF.